The 28 T cell receptor beta chains given below trace back to one sample, sequenced in a study of cytomegalovirus exposure and HLA in healthy donors. Primers: 60 Vbeta forward and 13 Jbeta reverse. The repertoire was sequenced with immunoSEQ multiplex PCR; TCRdb's copy has only in-frame clones and lacks some. In the table there are roughly 99,000 clones, 65% to 80% of which are singletons. The sequenced sample was PBMCs. The receptors were sampled from a man aged 55-75 years in good health and CMV-seropositive.

V usage is TRBV10-2 and J usage is TRBJ2-5, with 7 positions matching TRBD2. V lost 0 bases and J lost 10; bases outside the gene matches: 5. The germline gives CDR1 WSHSY, CDR2 SAAADI. The CDR3 totals 13 residues. The CDR3 region is CASSESGRGYQYF. CDR3 nucleotides: TGCGCCAGCAGTGAGTCGGGGAGGGGCTACCAGTACTTC.

The J gene is TRBJ1-1, the V gene TRBV14; 8 nucleotides match TRBD1. Trimming at V came to 1 base and at J to 5 bases, leaving 9 bases not matched to a gene. The CDR3 has 16 residues. Germline values: CDR1 SGHDN, CDR2 FVKESK. CDR3 protein: CASSQVAGGLGTEAFF. CDR3 nucleotide sequence: TGTGCCAGCAGCCAAGTAGCAGGGGGCCTGGGGACTGAAGCTTTCTTT.

The chain has TRBV27 and TRBJ2-7; 7 nucleotides align to TRBD2. CDR1 and CDR2 (germline): MNHEY, SMNVEV (reference sequence). This CDR3 has 14 residues. With V trimmed by 6 bases and J by 5 bases, 10 bases remained unmatched. The CDR3 is CASSHLSGGDEQYF. CDR3 sequence (DNA): TGTGCCAGCAGCCACCTGAGTGGGGGGGACGAGCAGTACTTC.

The chain links TRBV12-5 to TRBJ2-1, with D tentatively TRBD1 (6 bases). This CDR3 spans 17 amino acids. The germline CDR1 and CDR2 sequences are LGHNT and FRNRAP. V shed 5 bases and J shed 0 bases, with 17 bases lying between them. The CDR3 coding sequence is TGTGCTAGTGGTCGCCCCTCGAACAGGGTCTCCTACAATGAGCAGTTCTTC. It yields the protein CASGRPSNRVSYNEQFF.

The J gene is TRBJ2-2, the V gene TRBV5-4; TRBD2 matches 7 bases. The V gene end was trimmed by 2 bases and the J gene end by 2 bases; junction bases not matched to a gene: 12. Germline V gene data show CDR1 as SGHNT and CDR2 as YYREEE (reference sequence). The length of the CDR3 is 18 residues. As DNA, the CDR3 is TGTGCCAGCAGCTTCGGACTAGTGGCCACACCAAACACCGGGGAGCTGTTTTTT. This encodes CASSFGLVATPNTGELFF.

This clone turned up a few times. The chain is built from TRBV6-6 and TRBJ2-7; maybe TRBD1 (6 bases). Between the trimmed V and J ends, which lost 0 bases and 5 bases, there was a span of 11 bases. The CDR3 loop spans 14 amino acids. Germline V lookup: CDR1 MNHNY, CDR2 SVGAGI (reference sequence). DNA for the CDR3: TGTGCCAGCAGTTACTCATCTGACAGGAACGAGCAGTACTTC. Its translation: CASSYSSDRNEQYF.

The CDR3 loop is CASSPPTSSYNEQFF. The CDR3 bases are TGCGCCAGCAGTCCACCCACAAGCTCCTACAATGAGCAGTTCTTC. The chain combines TRBV10-1 with TRBJ2-1; D uncertain. Deletions cut 5 bases from V and 0 bases from J, with 11 bases between. Per the germline V gene, CDR1 is WNHNN and CDR2 is SYGVQD (reference sequence). This CDR3 comprises 15 residues.

The rearrangement uses TRBV9 and TRBJ2-3; 8 bases align to TRBD1. Germline trimming cut 1 base from V and 6 bases from J; bases unmatched to any gene: 10. Looked up from germline, CDR1 is SGDLS and CDR2 is YYNGEE. The CDR3 runs 16 residues. The CDR3 here is CASSVPGTGARDTQYF. The CDR3 coding sequence is TGTGCCAGCAGCGTACCAGGGACAGGAGCTAGGGATACGCAGTATTTT.

The V and J genes are TRBV13 and TRBJ2-3; D uncertain. V lost 1 base and J lost 0, with 11 bases in between. Germline V gives CDR1 PRHDT, CDR2 FYEKMQ (reference sequence). This CDR3 region has 16 residues. CDR3 sequence (DNA): TGTGCCAGCAGCTTAGTCGCGCCAATCAGCACAGATACGCAGTATTTT. Its translation: CASSLVAPISTDTQYF.

The J gene is TRBJ2-7, the V gene TRBV28, with D hard to call. The CDR3 covers 13 residues. The germline V and J ends were trimmed by 8 bases and 5 bases, with 16 bases remaining between them. Germline loops: CDR1 MDHEN, CDR2 SYDVKM. The CDR3 reads CASDRQDVHEQYF. DNA of the CDR3: TGTGCCAGCGACCGGCAGGATGTCCACGAGCAGTACTTC.

The J gene is TRBJ1-6, the V gene TRBV5-4, with a possible D match to TRBD1 (5 bases). Germline V lookup: CDR1 SGHNT, CDR2 YYREEE (reference sequence). The CDR3 contains 15 residues. V gave up 3 bases and J gave up 5 bases, with 12 bases separating them. This chain's CDR3 is CASSSSGGNNSPLHF. The DNA for the CDR3 is TGTGCCAGCAGCTCCTCGGGGGGGAATAATTCACCCCTCCACTTT.

The chain uses TRBV30 and TRBJ1-5, with D unclear. The CDR3 extends over 13 amino acids. Per the germline V gene, CDR1 is GTSNPN and CDR2 is SVGIG (reference sequence). Trimming pared 0 bases from V and 6 bases from J, leaving 9 bases between. In nucleotides, the CDR3 is TGTGCCTGGAGTGTCAAGAGTGGTCAGCCCCAGCATTTT. Protein product: CAWSVKSGQPQHF.

The genes are TRBV16 and TRBJ1-4; D ambiguous. V was trimmed by 3 bases and J by 0 bases, leaving 8 bases between them. The CDR3 is 15 residues long. Germline V gene data show CDR1 as KGHSY and CDR2 as FQNENV. As DNA, the CDR3 is TGTGCCAGCAGCCAGAGCTTTGCAACTAATGAAAAACTGTTTTTT. Translating it yields CASSQSFATNEKLFF.

The chain employs TRBV11-2 and TRBJ2-5, with a possible D match to TRBD2 (5 bases). The germline gives CDR1 SGHAT, CDR2 FQNNGV. V lost 4 bases to trimming and J lost 4 bases, with 19 bases between them. The CDR3 is 16 residues long. This CDR3 is CASSSDRTHSGETQYF. In DNA form, the CDR3 reads TGTGCCAGCAGCTCCGACCGGACTCACTCGGGAGAGACCCAGTACTTC.

For this clone: Other DNA sequences from this sample encode an identical CDR3 as well. The chain employs TRBV7-9 and TRBJ2-7, with a possible D match to TRBD2 (6 bases). Trimming cost V 5 bases and J 6 bases, with 17 bases left between them. The germline gives CDR1 SEHNR, CDR2 FQNEAQ (reference sequence). The CDR3 is 14 residues long. The CDR3 spells CASSTRQPRGEQYF. The CDR3 DNA follows: TGTGCCAGCAGCACCCGACAGCCGCGGGGCGAGCAGTACTTC.

The J gene is TRBJ1-2, the V gene TRBV6-1, with D possibly TRBD1 on 6 matching bases. CDR3 length: 16 residues. The germline V gene has CDR1 MNHNS and CDR2 SASEGT. V lost 4 bases and J 0 bases, leaving 15 bases between the germline ends. Written as DNA, the CDR3 is TGTGCCAGCAGTGCCCTTGCAGGGGCTACTAACTATGGCTACACCTTC. Encoded protein: CASSALAGATNYGYTF.

The J gene is TRBJ2-7, the V gene TRBV10-3; TRBD1 agrees at 11 bases. With V trimmed by 6 bases and J by 6 bases, 7 bases remained unmatched. CDR3 length equals 14 residues. The germline V gene has CDR1 ENHRY and CDR2 SYGVKD. The CDR3 sequence: CAISLGQGAAEQYF. The CDR3 nucleotides are TGTGCCATCAGCCTCGGACAGGGGGCCGCCGAGCAGTACTTC.

The chain uses TRBV11-3 and TRBJ2-2; perhaps TRBD1 as D (6 bases). Germline CDR1 and CDR2: SGHNT and YENEEA. The CDR3 spans 16 residues. With 4 bases removed from V and 1 base from J, the gap between germline ends came to 13 bases. This chain's CDR3 is CASSSWTALNTGELFF. The CDR3 coding sequence is TGTGCCAGCAGCTCCTGGACAGCCCTGAACACCGGGGAGCTGTTTTTT. The variable domain in full, completed from reference TRBV11-3 and TRBJ2-2, reads EAGVVQSPRYKIIEKKQPVAFWCNPISGHNTLYWYLQNLGQGPELLIRYENEEAVDDSQLPKDRFSAERLKGVDSTLKIQPAELGDSAVYLCASSSWTALNTGELFFGEGSRLTVL.

This clone was seen only once. The gene calls are TRBV28 and TRBJ1-6, with 7 bases lining up with TRBD1. Trimming took 6 bases from V and 7 from J; bases not matched to a gene: 9. The CDR3 has 15 amino acids. The germline gives CDR1 MDHEN, CDR2 SYDVKM. CDR3 nucleotides: TGTGCCAGCAGCCCGAACAGGGGAAGAAATTCACCCCTCCACTTT. Its translation is CASSPNRGRNSPLHF. Supplemented by reference TRBV28 and TRBJ1-6, the full variable domain reads DVKVTQSSRYLVKRTGEKVFLECVQDMDHENMFWYRQDPGLGLRLIYFSYDVKMKEKGDIPEGYSVSREKKERFSLILESASTNQTSMYLCASSPNRGRNSPLHFGNGTRLTVT.

The V gene is TRBV27, the J gene TRBJ1-2; the match to TRBD1 covers 7 bases. CDR1 is MNHEY, CDR2 SMNVEV, per germline (reference sequence). V shed 3 bases, J shed 5 bases, and the junction held 9 bases outside the gene matches. There are 15 residues in the CDR3. Here the CDR3 DNA reads TGTGCCAGCAGTTTCGCCCCGGGACAGACATATGGCTACACCTTC. Its translation is CASSFAPGQTYGYTF.

In this sample, this clone turned up once. V usage is TRBV9 and J usage is TRBJ2-3; D possibly corresponds to TRBD1 (6 bases). CDR3 length: 14 residues. The V end lost 7 bases, the J end lost 1 base, and 13 bases lay between the germline ends. The germline gives CDR1 SGDLS, CDR2 YYNGEE. CDR3: CASCQGGGTDTQYF. The DNA for the CDR3 is TGTGCCAGCTGCCAAGGGGGAGGCACAGATACGCAGTATTTT.

This rearrangement joins TRBV7-3 to TRBJ2-3; D is perhaps TRBD2 (5 bases). Germline V CDR1 and CDR2: SGHTA, FQGTGA. Trimming shortened V by 4 bases and J by 4 bases, and 12 bases separated the two germline ends. The CDR3 loop spans 14 amino acids. CDR3 DNA: TGTGCCAGCAGCTCCGAGGGTCGGGCAGATACGCAGTATTTT. Its translation is CASSSEGRADTQYF.

The chain recombines TRBV20-1 with TRBJ2-3; D gene uncertain. Trimming stripped 1 base from V and 3 bases from J, with 2 bases between. Germline V gives CDR1 DFQATT, CDR2 SNEGSKA (reference sequence). The CDR3 has 11 amino acids. The CDR3 DNA reads TGCAGTGCTAGAGTAACAGATACGCAGTATTTT. Translation gives CSARVTDTQYF.

V gene TRBV2 combines with J gene TRBJ1-1; D ambiguous. Germline V gene lookup returns CDR1 SNHLY and CDR2 FYNNEI. Trimming took 3 bases from V and 0 from J, leaving 11 bases between them. The CDR3 spans 15 residues. Here the CDR3 DNA reads TGTGCCAGCAGTGATACGGCAGGCATGAACACTGAAGCTTTCTTT. This translates into CASSDTAGMNTEAFF.

The chain links TRBV7-2 to TRBJ2-1; TRBD2 aligns across 10 bases. The V and J ends lost 4 bases and 10 bases, in that order; junction bases with no gene match: 7. Germline CDR1 SGHTA, CDR2 FQGNSA. The CDR3 consists of 14 residues. The chain's CDR3 is CASSYSAGGLEQFF. The CDR3 DNA is TGTGCCAGCAGCTATTCAGCGGGGGGGCTCGAGCAGTTCTTC.

The chain has TRBV30 and TRBJ1-1; D is unresolved. From germline, CDR1 is GTSNPN and CDR2 SVGIG (reference sequence). The V gene lost 7 bases and the J gene lost 2 bases, with 5 bases spanning the gap. This CDR3 region has 10 residues. The CDR3 sequence is CAFQNTEAFF. In DNA form, the CDR3 reads TGTGCCTTTCAAAACACTGAAGCTTTCTTT.

The chain joins TRBV4-3 to TRBJ2-2; TRBD2 might be the D (7 bases). Germline CDR1 is LGHNA and CDR2 is YSLEER. V shed 1 base and J shed 5 bases, with 23 bases lying between them. This CDR3 has 19 amino acids. CDR3 protein: CASSQGGGGLNYATGELFF. The CDR3 nucleotides are TGCGCCAGCAGCCAAGGGGGAGGGGGACTCAACTACGCTACCGGGGAGCTGTTTTTT.

The chain joins TRBV18 to TRBJ1-2, with D perhaps TRBD1 (6 bases). Deletions cut 3 bases from V and 4 bases from J, with 12 bases between. Germline assignment: CDR1 KGHSH and CDR2 LQKENI. There are 14 residues in the CDR3. CDR3 sequence (DNA): TGTGCCAGCTCACCGAGGACAGAGACCTATGGCTACACCTTC. It is translated as CASSPRTETYGYTF.